These 11 T cell receptor beta chains share one sample of origin, sequenced in a study of identical twins. TCRdb recomputed calls from the 5' RACE reads with MiXCR, one row per CDR3 protein. This table has 1,800,000 or so distinct CDR3 sequences, about 32% appearing once. Input material: cord blood. These receptors were taken from a newborn girl in good health.

The chain couples TRBV4-2 to TRBJ2-3, with 7 nucleotides matching TRBD2. CDR1 is LGHNA, CDR2 YNFKEQ, per germline. The CDR3 length is 15 residues. V gave up 5 bases and J gave up 0 bases; unmatched junction bases: 5. Written as DNA, the CDR3 is TGTGCCAGCAGCTCTCGAGCGGGAAGCACAGATACGCAGTATTTT. Its protein product is CASSSRAGSTDTQYF.

The table lists this clonotype with a few counts. This sequence joins TRBV7-2 and TRBJ2-1; D remains unclear. Trimming took off 6 bases at V and 5 bases at J, with 14 bases between the two ends. Germline V gene data show CDR1 as SGHTA and CDR2 as FQGNSA. The CDR3 consists of 14 residues. The DNA of the CDR3 is TGTGCCAGCAGAGCGAGCCTTATGAACAATGAGCAGTTCTTC. Translated, it gives CASRASLMNNEQFF.

This clonotype occurred a few times. This chain links TRBV4-2 with TRBJ2-5, with D tentatively TRBD2 (6 bases). The CDR3 consists of 15 residues. V shed 1 base and J shed 2 bases, with 11 bases lying between them. Germline CDR1 is LGHNA and CDR2 is YNFKEQ. CDR3 in DNA: TGTGCCAGCAGCCAAGGTAGCGGAAGACAAGAGACCCAGTACTTC. This gives the protein CASSQGSGRQETQYF.

This clonotype was detected ten times or more. The V and J genes are TRBV20-1 and TRBJ1-2; D is uncertain. The CDR3 covers 12 residues. V was clipped by 8 bases and J by 4 bases, with 14 bases between them. Germline CDR1 and CDR2: DFQATT and SNEGSKA (reference sequence). The CDR3 sequence is CSPAVQPYGYTF. The CDR3 DNA is TGCAGTCCGGCCGTCCAGCCCTATGGCTACACCTTC.

The chain uses TRBV6-5 and TRBJ1-5; D remains unclear. V was trimmed by 6 bases and J by 4 bases, leaving 10 bases between them. The germline gives CDR1 MNHEY, CDR2 SVGAGI. The CDR3 spans 13 residues. The CDR3 loop reads CASRKRSNQPQHF. The CDR3, as DNA: TGTGCCAGCAGGAAAAGGTCTAATCAGCCCCAGCATTTT.

The chain joins TRBV29-1 to TRBJ1-2; 12 bases are shared with TRBD1. The CDR3 is made up of 13 amino acids. The junction had 7 bases not matched to a gene; V was cut back by 7 bases and J by 7 bases. The germline CDR1 and CDR2 sequences are SQVTM and ANQGSEA. CDR3 loop: CSGGQGALGGYTF. CDR3 nucleotide sequence: TGCAGCGGGGGACAGGGGGCTTTAGGTGGCTACACCTTC.

This chain joins TRBV28 and TRBJ1-1, with a tentative D call TRBD1 (5 bases). CDR1 MDHEN and CDR2 SYDVKM come from the germline V gene. The CDR3 runs 13 residues. The germline V and J ends were trimmed by 3 bases and 11 bases, with 16 bases remaining between them. CDR3 in amino acids: CASSFDMGREAFF. The DNA for the CDR3 is TGTGCCAGCAGTTTCGATATGGGACGAGAGGCTTTCTTT. Combining the CDR3 with reference TRBV28 and TRBJ1-1 gives the whole variable domain DVKVTQSSRYLVKRTGEKVFLECVQDMDHENMFWYRQDPGLGLRLIYFSYDVKMKEKGDIPEGYSVSREKKERFSLILESASTNQTSMYLCASSFDMGREAFFGQGTRLTVV.

As regards this clonotype: This likely traces to a read error, being one base from a far larger clone. The gene calls are TRBV12-3 or TRBV12-4 and TRBJ2-7, with 9 bases aligning to TRBD2. J gave up 2 bases and V 6 bases, and 5 bases lay outside the gene matches. The CDR3 sequence is 14 residues long. CDR3 sequence (DNA): TGTGCCAGCAGCTCTAGCGGGGAGGCCTACGAGCAGTACTTC. Residues: CASSSSGEAYEQYF.

This sequence joins TRBV6-5 and TRBJ1-5; 7 nucleotides match TRBD1. J lost 7 bases, V lost 0 bases, and 6 bases had no gene match. Germline CDR1 reads MNHEY; CDR2 reads SVGAGI. The CDR3 is 15 amino acids. The DNA for the CDR3 is TGTGCCAGCAGTTACTCGCGAGACAGGGCGCAGCCCCAGCATTTT. Protein product: CASSYSRDRAQPQHF.

J is TRBJ2-1 and V is TRBV7-9, with 12 nucleotides matching TRBD2. This CDR3 contains 18 residues. V dropped 2 bases and J dropped 2; count of bases not matched to a gene: 7. Germline CDR1 reads SEHNR; CDR2 reads FQNEAQ (reference sequence). The CDR3: CASSLTSGRKFAYNEQFF. DNA of the CDR3: TGTGCCAGCAGCTTAACTAGCGGGAGGAAGTTCGCCTACAATGAGCAGTTCTTC.

This clonotype has a handful of counts. The rearrangement uses TRBV7-2 and TRBJ1-1; D not certain. CDR1 is SGHTA and CDR2 is FQGNSA in the germline V gene. The CDR3 totals 10 residues. Trimming took off 7 bases at V and 7 bases at J, with 7 bases between the two ends. The CDR3 nucleotides are TGTGCCAGCAAGCCCCGTGAAGCTTTCTTT. This codes for CASKPREAFF. The entire variable domain, with the rest obtained from reference TRBV7-2 and TRBJ1-1, is as follows: GAGVSQSPSNKVTEKGKDVELRCDPISGHTALYWYRQSLGQGLEFLIYFQGNSAPDKSGLPSDRFSAERTGGSVSTLTIQRTQQEDSAVYLCASKPREAFFGQGTRLTVV.